The entry that follows covers one TCR beta chain sequence. Its antigen remains unknown. The data were taken from a study of shared clonotypes between healthy human individuals. Germline-derived CDR1 and CDR2 are LNHDA and SQIVND (reference sequence). V lost 5 bases, J lost 1 base, and 15 bases lay in between. The CDR3 contains 16 residues. Genomic DNA came from roughly 84 million PBMCs in unsorted samples. General study results and limits: Among donors, the sharing of clonotypes was expected to be influenced by sequencing depth. The researchers took only blood, and tissue repertoires probably look different.

Original processing notes: Quality scores were absent from the junction-only immunoSEQ sequences, so filtering differed. The table came from immunoSEQ multiplex PCR; TCRdb's copy has only in-frame clones and leaves some out. That table gives V, J and clone size, and the DNA gave D and trimming. The sample contains 400,000 to 500,000 clones, 79% of which appear only once. The TCR was taken from a woman in her thirties or forties in good health. Some clones in this sample may be carry-over from other donors' samples. Sequenced material: PBMCs. V usage is TRBV19 and J usage is TRBJ1-5; a possible D gene is TRBD1 (6 bases). The CDR3 loop reads CASSLGQPRSNQPQHF. DNA for the CDR3: TGTGCCAGTAGTCTCGGACAGCCGAGGAGCAATCAGCCCCAGCATTTT. The full variable domain, with the rest looked up from reference TRBV19 and TRBJ1-5, is DGGITQSPKYLFRKEGQNVTLSCEQNLNHDAMYWYRQDPGQGLRLIYYSQIVNDFQKGDIAEGYSVSREKKESFPLTVTSAQKNPTAFYLCASSLGQPRSNQPQHFGDGTRLSIL.